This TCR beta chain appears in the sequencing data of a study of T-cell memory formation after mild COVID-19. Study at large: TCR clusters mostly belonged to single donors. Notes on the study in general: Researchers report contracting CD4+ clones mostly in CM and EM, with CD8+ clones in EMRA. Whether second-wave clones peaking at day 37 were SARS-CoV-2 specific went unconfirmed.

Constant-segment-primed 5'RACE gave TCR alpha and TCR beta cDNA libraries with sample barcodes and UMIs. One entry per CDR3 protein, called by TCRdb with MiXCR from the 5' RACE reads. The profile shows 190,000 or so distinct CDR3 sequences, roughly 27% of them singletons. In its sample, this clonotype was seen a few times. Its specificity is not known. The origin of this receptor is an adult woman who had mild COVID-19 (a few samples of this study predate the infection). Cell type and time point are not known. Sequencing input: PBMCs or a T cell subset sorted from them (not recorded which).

CDR3 nucleotides: TGTGCCAGCCAAGGACAGAAGAGCTACACCTTC. This translates into CASQGQKSYTF. This chain uses TRBV3-1 with TRBJ1-2, with D perhaps TRBD1 (6 bases). With 8 bases removed from V and 9 bases from J, the gap between germline ends came to 13 bases. Germline V gene sequence: CDR1 LGHDT, CDR2 YNNKEL (reference sequence). The CDR3 totals 11 residues.